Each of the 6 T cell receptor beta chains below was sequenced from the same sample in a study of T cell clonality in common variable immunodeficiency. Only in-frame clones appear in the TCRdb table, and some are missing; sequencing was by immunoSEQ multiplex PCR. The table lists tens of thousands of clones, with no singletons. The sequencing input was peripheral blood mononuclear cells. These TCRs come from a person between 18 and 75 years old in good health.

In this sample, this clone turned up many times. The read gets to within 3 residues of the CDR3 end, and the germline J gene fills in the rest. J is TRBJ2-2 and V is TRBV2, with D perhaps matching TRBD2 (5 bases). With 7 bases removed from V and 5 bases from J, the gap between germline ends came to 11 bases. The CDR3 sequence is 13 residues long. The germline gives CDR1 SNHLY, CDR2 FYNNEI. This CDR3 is CASTEGGTGELFF. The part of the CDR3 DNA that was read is TGTGCCAGCACCGAGGGTGGTACCGGGGAG.

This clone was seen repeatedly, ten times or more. CDR3 DNA (partial): TGCGCCAGCAGCTTGGCCCAGGAATTCCATCCGGGACAGGGTCGTTCACCC. The encoded protein is CASSLAQEFHPGQGRSP. In full, the CDR3 reads CASSLAQEFHPGQGRSPLHF. V gene TRBV5-1 combines with J gene TRBJ1-6; 9 positions match TRBD1. The missing CDR3 end, 3 residues past where the read stops, is filled in from the germline J gene. V lost 0 bases and J lost 9; bases outside the gene matches: 19. Germline-derived CDR1 and CDR2 are SGHRS and YFSETQ. This CDR3 contains 20 residues.

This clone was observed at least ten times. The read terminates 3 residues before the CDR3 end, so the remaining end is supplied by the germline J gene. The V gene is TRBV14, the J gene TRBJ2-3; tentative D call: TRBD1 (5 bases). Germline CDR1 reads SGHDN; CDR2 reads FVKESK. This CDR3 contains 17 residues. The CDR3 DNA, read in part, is TGTGCCAGCAGTCCCACCATCGGCAGGGTTTCCTCACGTCCG. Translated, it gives CASSPTIGRVSSRP. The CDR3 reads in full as CASSPTIGRVSSRPQYF.

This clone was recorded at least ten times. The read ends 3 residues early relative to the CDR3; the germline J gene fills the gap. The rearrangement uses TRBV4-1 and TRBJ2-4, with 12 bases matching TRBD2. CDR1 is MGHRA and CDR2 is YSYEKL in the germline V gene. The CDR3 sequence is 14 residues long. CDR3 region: CASSQDGLAGNQYF. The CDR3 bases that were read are TGCGCCAGCAGCCAAGACGGACTAGCGGGAAAT.

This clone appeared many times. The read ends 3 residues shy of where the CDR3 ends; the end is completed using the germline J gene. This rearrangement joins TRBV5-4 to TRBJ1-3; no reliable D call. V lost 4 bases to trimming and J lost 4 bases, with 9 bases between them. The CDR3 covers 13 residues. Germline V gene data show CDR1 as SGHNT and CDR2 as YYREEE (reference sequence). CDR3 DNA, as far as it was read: TGTGCCAGCAGCCGCAGCGCAGGAAACACC. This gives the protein CASSRSAGNT. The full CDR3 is CASSRSAGNTIYF.

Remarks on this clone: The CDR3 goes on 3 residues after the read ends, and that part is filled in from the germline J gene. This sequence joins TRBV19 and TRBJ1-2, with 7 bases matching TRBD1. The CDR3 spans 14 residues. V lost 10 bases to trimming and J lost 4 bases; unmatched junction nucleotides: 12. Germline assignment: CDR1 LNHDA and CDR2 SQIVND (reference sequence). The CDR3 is CATKGAAPTYGYTF. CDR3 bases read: TGTGCCACCAAGGGGGCTGCACCTACCTATGGC.